Presented here are 25 T cell receptor beta chains from one specimen sequenced in a study of CD8 T cells in ankylosing spondylitis. Study results and limitations: There was a TCR beta motif, made of several highly homologous variants, that appeared characteristic of ankylosing spondylitis blood.

TCRdb used MiXCR to reprocess the 5' RACE reads, holding one entry per CDR3 protein. The sample consists of 700,000 to 850,000 distinct CDR3 sequences, over 9.5% of them appearing once. The antigens these receptors bind are not known. The material sequenced was blood, either unsorted or a sorted T cell fraction (not recorded which). These receptors were taken from a male donor with ankylosing spondylitis.

This clonotype was seen many times. V and J are TRBV20-1 and TRBJ2-3; no firm D call. Per germline, CDR1 DFQATT and CDR2 SNEGSKA (reference sequence). The CDR3 runs 11 residues. With 6 bases removed from V and 6 bases from J, the gap between germline ends came to 10 bases. CDR3 sequence reads: CSALLGDTQYF. The CDR3, as DNA: TGCAGTGCCCTACTCGGTGATACGCAGTATTTT.

This clonotype showed up just a few times. The rearrangement uses TRBV10-3 and TRBJ2-5; D is possibly TRBD2 (5 bases). CDR1 ENHRY and CDR2 SYGVKD come from the germline V gene. The CDR3 is 14 amino acids. Trimming took off 6 bases at V and 5 bases at J, with 16 bases between the two ends. CDR3 DNA sequence: TGTGCCATCAGGGCCATCGGGATCGGGGAGACCCAGTACTTC. Encoded protein: CAIRAIGIGETQYF.

The genes are TRBV7-2 and TRBJ1-2; 11 bases map to TRBD1. This CDR3 region has 13 residues. Unmatched junction bases numbered 6, after V lost 7 bases and J lost 8 bases. The germline V gene encodes CDR1 SGHTA and CDR2 FQGNSA. CDR3 sequence reads: CASKFGQGAGYTF. The CDR3 nucleotides are TGTGCCAGCAAATTCGGACAGGGGGCGGGCTACACCTTC.

This clonotype was recorded at least ten times. J is TRBJ1-1 and V is TRBV28, with 7 bases fitting TRBD1. J lost 0 bases, V lost 8 bases, and 6 bases had no gene match. This CDR3 is built from 14 residues. Per germline, CDR1 MDHEN and CDR2 SYDVKM. CDR3 residues: CASLQGDMNTEAFF. The CDR3 nucleotides read TGTGCCAGCCTCCAGGGGGATATGAACACTGAAGCTTTCTTT.

This clonotype has a handful of counts. J is TRBJ2-2 and V is TRBV7-2, with no clear D. This CDR3 is built from 15 residues. Trimming removed 5 bases from V and 0 bases from J, with 10 bases in between. Germline CDR1 reads SGHTA; CDR2 reads FQGNSA. This CDR3 is CASSPRAANTGELFF. Here the CDR3 DNA reads TGTGCCAGCAGCCCCCGGGCAGCGAACACCGGGGAGCTGTTTTTT.

CDR3 residues: CAWSVFSGSGASGELFF. CDR3 DNA: TGTGCCTGGAGTGTATTTTCGGGTTCCGGTGCCTCCGGGGAGCTGTTTTTT. The chain combines TRBV30 with TRBJ2-2; D not certain. The CDR3 runs 17 residues. Trimming took 0 bases from V and 6 from J, leaving 20 bases between them. Germline CDR1 GTSNPN, CDR2 SVGIG (reference sequence). The full variable domain, with the rest looked up from reference TRBV30 and TRBJ2-2, is SQTIHQWPATLVQPVGSPLSLECTVEGTSNPNLYWYRQAAGRGLQLLFYSVGIGQISSEVPQNLSASRPQDRQFILSSKKLLLSDSGFYLCAWSVFSGSGASGELFFGEGSRLTVL.

The chain has TRBV5-1 and TRBJ2-2; perhaps TRBD1 as D (5 bases). The CDR3 contains 15 residues. Per germline, CDR1 SGHRS and CDR2 YFSETQ. V was cut by 2 bases and J by 3 bases, with 11 bases left in between. CDR3: CASSFWGVDTGELFF. The CDR3 DNA reads TGCGCCAGCAGCTTCTGGGGCGTAGACACCGGGGAGCTGTTTTTT.

This clonotype was seen more than once but under ten times. The chain has TRBV7-9 and TRBJ2-5, with TRBD2 as a possible D gene (6 bases). Germline CDR1 SEHNR, CDR2 FQNEAQ (reference sequence). V was pared by 6 bases and J by 1 base, with 15 bases between. The CDR3 totals 15 residues. The CDR3 nucleotides read TGTGCCAGCAGTCCGATCGCGGGGATCCAAGAGACCCAGTACTTC. Its translation: CASSPIAGIQETQYF.

This clonotype occurred many times. The rearrangement links TRBV20-1 to TRBJ2-5, with 8 positions matching TRBD2. The CDR3 contains 14 residues. Germline CDR1 reads DFQATT; CDR2 reads SNEGSKA (reference sequence). Trimming at V came to 7 bases and at J to 6 bases, leaving 13 bases not matched to a gene. Here the CDR3 DNA reads TGCAGTGGGTTCGACGCGGGGGGATGGAAGACCCAGTACTTC. This codes for CSGFDAGGWKTQYF.

The chain recombines TRBV9 with TRBJ2-7; D perhaps matches TRBD1 (6 bases). Germline assignment: CDR1 SGDLS and CDR2 YYNGEE. Trimming took 5 bases from V and 1 from J, leaving 13 bases between them. The CDR3 loop spans 14 amino acids. The CDR3 loop is CASSRDTQSYEQYF. Here the CDR3 DNA reads TGTGCCAGCAGTAGGGACACCCAGTCCTACGAGCAGTACTTC.

The rearrangement links TRBV4-3 to TRBJ2-2; D gene unclear. The CDR3 runs 14 residues. The germline V gene has CDR1 LGHNA and CDR2 YSLEER. V was clipped by 2 bases and J by 0 bases, with 4 bases between them. The CDR3 protein is CASSQLPNTGELFF. DNA of the CDR3: TGCGCCAGCAGCCAACTACCGAACACCGGGGAGCTGTTTTTT.

This clonotype showed up just a few times. V and J are TRBV14 and TRBJ2-3; D remains unclear. The CDR3 is 13 amino acids. V lost 3 bases and J lost 6, with 10 bases in between. Per germline, CDR1 SGHDN and CDR2 FVKESK. DNA of the CDR3: TGTGCCAGCAGCCAGAGGAGAAGCGATACGCAGTATTTT. Translating it yields CASSQRRSDTQYF.

V usage is TRBV20-1 and J usage is TRBJ1-2; 7 nucleotides match TRBD1. Trimming cost V 2 bases and J 7 bases; bases outside gene matches: 10. Per germline, CDR1 DFQATT and CDR2 SNEGSKA (reference sequence). The CDR3 runs to 14 residues. The CDR3 protein is CSARRPEGAVGYTF. The CDR3 nucleotides read TGCAGTGCTAGACGACCCGAGGGGGCAGTTGGCTACACCTTC.

This clonotype was counted a few times. This chain links TRBV27 with TRBJ2-3; TRBD1 might be the D (5 bases). CDR3 size: 15 residues. Trimming shortened V by 4 bases and J by 0 bases, and 11 bases separated the two germline ends. Germline-derived CDR1 and CDR2 are MNHEY and SMNVEV (reference sequence). CDR3 protein: CASSSRASSTDTQYF. CDR3 bases: TGTGCCAGCAGTTCCAGGGCCAGTAGCACAGATACGCAGTATTTT.

V gene TRBV2 combines with J gene TRBJ1-5; D ambiguous. Germline CDR1 reads SNHLY; CDR2 reads FYNNEI. The CDR3 length is 13 residues. Trimming took off 3 bases at V and 1 base at J, with 4 bases between the two ends. Here the CDR3 reads CASSDESNQPQHF. The CDR3 DNA sequence: TGTGCCAGCAGTGACGAGAGCAATCAGCCCCAGCATTTT.

The CDR3 DNA is TGTGCCAGCAATAGACAGGGCGAGCGGGTTCAGTACTTC. It specifies CASNRQGERVQYF. The gene calls are TRBV2 and TRBJ2-4; TRBD1 might be the D (7 bases). V lost 7 bases, J lost 11 bases, and 18 bases lay in between. Looked up from germline, CDR1 is SNHLY and CDR2 is FYNNEI. CDR3 length: 13 residues.

V gene TRBV6-5 combines with J gene TRBJ1-4, with D hard to call. Germline assignment: CDR1 MNHEY and CDR2 SVGAGI. V was clipped by 0 bases and J by 5 bases, with 10 bases between them. CDR3 size: 15 residues. The CDR3 bases are TGTGCCAGCAGTTACTCGAACGGAGGCAATGAAAAACTGTTTTTT. As protein: CASSYSNGGNEKLFF.

V and J are TRBV4-2 and TRBJ2-2; tentatively, D is TRBD1 (5 bases). V was clipped by 1 base and J by 3 bases, with 12 bases between them. This CDR3 has 16 residues. CDR1 and CDR2 (germline): LGHNA, YNFKEQ. CDR3 region: CASSQVLTADTGELFF. Written as DNA, the CDR3 is TGTGCCAGCAGCCAAGTGTTGACAGCCGACACCGGGGAGCTGTTTTTT.

This chain links TRBV6-2 or TRBV6-3 with TRBJ2-1; 7 bases agree with TRBD1. The germline V gene has CDR1 MNHEY and CDR2 SVGEGT. The V gene end was trimmed by 4 bases and the J gene end by 0 bases; junction bases not matched to a gene: 6. This CDR3 is 16 amino acids long. CDR3 amino acids: CASSFDRASSYNEQFF. The CDR3 bases are TGTGCCAGCAGTTTCGACAGGGCCAGCTCCTACAATGAGCAGTTCTTC.

Turning to this clonotype: A single base separates this from a much larger clone, so it may be a read error. The chain recombines TRBV5-1 with TRBJ2-7; 8 bases fit TRBD1. This CDR3 is built from 14 residues. The trim removed 5 bases at V and 3 bases at J, leaving 7 bases unmatched. Germline CDR1 SGHRS, CDR2 YFSETQ. The CDR3 spells CASRLSGGLYEQYF. The CDR3, as DNA: TGCGCCAGCAGATTGTCAGGGGGCCTCTACGAGCAGTACTTC.

The chain carries TRBV5-5 and TRBJ2-1, with 8 bases aligning to TRBD2. Germline lookup yields CDR1 SGHKS and CDR2 YYEKEE (reference sequence). The CDR3 runs 14 residues. J lost 1 base, V lost 7 bases, and 4 bases had no gene match. For the CDR3, the DNA is TGTGCCAGCGGGGGACTAGTGTCCTACAATGAGCAGTTCTTC. This sequence encodes CASGGLVSYNEQFF. Variable domain in full (rest from reference TRBV5-5 and TRBJ2-1): DAGVTQSPTHLIKTRGQQVTLRCSPISGHKSVSWYQQVLGQGPQFIFQYYEKEERGRGNFPDRFSARQFPNYSSELNVNALLLGDSALYLCASGGLVSYNEQFFGPGTRLTVL.

The V and J genes are TRBV20-1 and TRBJ1-2, with D hard to call. The germline V gene has CDR1 DFQATT and CDR2 SNEGSKA (reference sequence). The germline V and J ends were trimmed by 4 bases and 0 bases, with 15 bases remaining between them. The CDR3 spans 15 residues. The CDR3, as DNA: TGCAGTGCTAAAGGTCCAGAGATTTCTAACTATGGCTACACCTTC. Amino acid sequence: CSAKGPEISNYGYTF.

This clonotype was seen a handful of times. The rearrangement uses TRBV20-1 and TRBJ2-7; D is perhaps TRBD2 (6 bases). V lost 5 bases and J 1 base, leaving 15 bases between the germline ends. The CDR3 spans 14 residues. In germline, CDR1 is DFQATT, CDR2 SNEGSKA (reference sequence). The CDR3 bases are TGCAGTGCTCATCCGGGACTTCAATCCTACGAGCAGTACTTC. It is translated as CSAHPGLQSYEQYF.

The chain links TRBV4-2 to TRBJ2-1, with unresolved D. The V gene's germline CDR1 is LGHNA and CDR2 YNFKEQ. This CDR3 contains 14 residues. V was trimmed by 2 bases and J by 5 bases, leaving 10 bases between them. The CDR3 loop reads CASSQQDRHNEQFF. CDR3 in DNA: TGTGCCAGCAGCCAACAAGACCGGCACAATGAGCAGTTCTTC.

The chain has TRBV24-1 and TRBJ2-1; TRBD2 agrees at 12 bases. Germline lookup yields CDR1 KGHDR and CDR2 SFDVKD. The trim removed 4 bases at V and 6 bases at J, leaving 3 bases unmatched. The CDR3 consists of 15 residues. CDR3 coding DNA: TGTGCCACCAGTGACCCTAGCGGGGGGGCCAATGAGCAGTTCTTC. Translating it yields CATSDPSGGANEQFF.